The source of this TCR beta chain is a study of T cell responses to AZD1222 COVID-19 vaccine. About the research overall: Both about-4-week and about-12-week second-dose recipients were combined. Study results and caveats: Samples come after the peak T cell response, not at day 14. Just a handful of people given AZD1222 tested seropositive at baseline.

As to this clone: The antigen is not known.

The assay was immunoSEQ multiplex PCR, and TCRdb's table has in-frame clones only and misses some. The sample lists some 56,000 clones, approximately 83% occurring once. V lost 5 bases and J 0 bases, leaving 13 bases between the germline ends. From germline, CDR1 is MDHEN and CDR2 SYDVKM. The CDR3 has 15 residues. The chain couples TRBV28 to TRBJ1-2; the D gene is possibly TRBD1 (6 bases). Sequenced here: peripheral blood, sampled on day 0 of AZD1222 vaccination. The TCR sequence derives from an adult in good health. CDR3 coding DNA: TGTGCCAGCAGTCCCGTGACAGGAGCTAACTATGGCTACACCTTC. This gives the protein CASSPVTGANYGYTF.